This T cell receptor (beta chain) was captured by sequencing in a study of blood T cells in healthy people across ages. Notes on the study in general: A roughly linear fall in TCR beta diversity per million T cells was seen with increasing age.

A sample-barcoded 5' primer and a J-beta primer mix were used in a second PCR of about 7 to 12 cycles. Researchers report that each sample yielded at least 3 million CDR3-containing paired-end reads. TCRdb called the 5' RACE reads again in MiXCR, with one record for every CDR3 protein. The sample shows approximately 2,000,000 distinct CDR3 sequences, around 40% of them seen only once. The V segment lost 4 bases and the J segment 5 bases; nucleotides outside the gene matches: 17. This CDR3 region has 20 residues. Germline V lookup: CDR1 MDHEN, CDR2 SYDVKM. Investigators took 8.5 to 10 milliliters of peripheral blood from every donor. As for this clonotype: The antigen is unknown.

This chain uses TRBV28 with TRBJ2-3, with 14 bases fitting TRBD2. The TCR originated in a human donor in good health. Sequenced: blood. The CDR3 here is CASSSRTWTSGGLAIDTQYF. The CDR3 DNA reads TGTGCCAGCAGTTCCAGGACCTGGACTAGCGGGGGGCTGGCGATAGATACGCAGTATTTT.